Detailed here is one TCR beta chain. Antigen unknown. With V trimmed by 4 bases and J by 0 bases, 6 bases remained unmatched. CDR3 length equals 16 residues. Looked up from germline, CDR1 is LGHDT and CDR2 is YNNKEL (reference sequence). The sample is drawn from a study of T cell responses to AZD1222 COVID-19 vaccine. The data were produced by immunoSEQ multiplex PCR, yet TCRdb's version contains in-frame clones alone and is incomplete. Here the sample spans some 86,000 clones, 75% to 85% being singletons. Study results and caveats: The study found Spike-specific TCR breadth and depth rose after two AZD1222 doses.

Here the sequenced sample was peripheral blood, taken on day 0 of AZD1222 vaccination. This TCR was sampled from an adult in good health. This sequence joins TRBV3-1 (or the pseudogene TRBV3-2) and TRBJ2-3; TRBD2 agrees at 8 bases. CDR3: CASSPRGGRSTDTQYF. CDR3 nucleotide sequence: TGTGCCAGCAGCCCCCGGGGGGGCCGTAGCACAGATACGCAGTATTTT.